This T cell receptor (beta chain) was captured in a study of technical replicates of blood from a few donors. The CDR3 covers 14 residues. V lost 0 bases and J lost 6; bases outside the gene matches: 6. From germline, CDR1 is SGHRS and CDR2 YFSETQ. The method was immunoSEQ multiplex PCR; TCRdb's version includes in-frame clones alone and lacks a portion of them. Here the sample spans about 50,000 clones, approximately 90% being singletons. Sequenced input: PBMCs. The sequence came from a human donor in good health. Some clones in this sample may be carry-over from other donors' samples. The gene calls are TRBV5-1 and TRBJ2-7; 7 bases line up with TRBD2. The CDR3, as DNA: TGCGCCAGCAGCTTGGCCGGGGGGTACTCCGAGCAGTACTTC. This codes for CASSLAGGYSEQYF. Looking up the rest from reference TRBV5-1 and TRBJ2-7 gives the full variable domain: KAGVTQTPRYLIKTRGQQVTLSCSPISGHRSVSWYQQTPGQGLQFLFEYFSETQRNKGNFPGRFSGRQFSNSRSEMNVSTLELGDSALYLCASSLAGGYSEQYFGPGTRLTVT.